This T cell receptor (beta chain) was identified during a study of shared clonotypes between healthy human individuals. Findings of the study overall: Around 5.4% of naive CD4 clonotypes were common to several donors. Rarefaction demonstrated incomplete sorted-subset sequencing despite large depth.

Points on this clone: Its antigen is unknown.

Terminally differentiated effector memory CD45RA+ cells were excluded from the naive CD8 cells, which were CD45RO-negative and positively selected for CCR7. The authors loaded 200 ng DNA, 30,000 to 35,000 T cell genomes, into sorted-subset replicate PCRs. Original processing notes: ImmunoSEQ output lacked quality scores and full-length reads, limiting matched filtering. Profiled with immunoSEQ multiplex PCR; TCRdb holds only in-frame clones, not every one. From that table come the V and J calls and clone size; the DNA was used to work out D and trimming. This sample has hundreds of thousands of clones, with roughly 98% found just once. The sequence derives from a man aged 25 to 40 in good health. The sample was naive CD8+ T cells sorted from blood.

The CDR3 coding sequence is TGTGCCAGCAGCGATTGGGAGCAGGATACGCAGTATTTT. Residues: CASSDWEQDTQYF. The chain employs TRBV9 and TRBJ2-3, with a tentative D call TRBD2 (5 bases). The CDR3 length is 13 residues. Trimming stripped 3 bases from V and 6 bases from J, with 11 bases between. Germline loops: CDR1 SGDLS, CDR2 YYNGEE.